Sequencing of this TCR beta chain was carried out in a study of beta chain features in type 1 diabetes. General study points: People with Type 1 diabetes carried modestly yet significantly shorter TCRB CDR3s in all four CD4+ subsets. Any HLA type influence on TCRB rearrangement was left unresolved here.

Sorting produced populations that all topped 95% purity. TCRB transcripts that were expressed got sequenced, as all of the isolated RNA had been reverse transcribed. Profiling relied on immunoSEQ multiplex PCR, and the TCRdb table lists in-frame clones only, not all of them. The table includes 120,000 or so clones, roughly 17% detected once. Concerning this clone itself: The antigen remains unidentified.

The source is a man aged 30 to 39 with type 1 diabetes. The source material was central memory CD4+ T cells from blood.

For the CDR3, the DNA is TGCAGCGTTGGCGGGACAGAGCTTCGTGCTAGCACAGATACGCAGTATTTT. It is translated as CSVGGTELRASTDTQYF. V gene TRBV29-1 combines with J gene TRBJ2-3, with D perhaps TRBD1 (7 bases). The CDR3 loop spans 17 amino acids. Trimming pared 4 bases from V and 0 bases from J, leaving 20 bases between. Germline assignment: CDR1 SQVTM and CDR2 ANQGSEA.